The rows below give T cell receptor beta chains drawn from one sample of a study of CD8 T cells in ankylosing spondylitis. Each CDR3 protein gets one entry after TCRdb re-called the 5' RACE reads with MiXCR. Of roughly 170,000 distinct CDR3 sequences in the sample, around 8.9% are singletons; the top ten hold about 16%. Input material: blood, either unsorted or a sorted T cell fraction (not recorded which). All receptors come from a female donor with ankylosing spondylitis or in good health (not recorded which). The CDR3 runs from the conserved cysteine through the conserved F or W. The D gene is left open where the match is weak. Size is omitted from some rows. Given values are once, few, many or a class for expanded clones.

clone_size d_call j_call v_call cdr3_aa cdr3_nt
few NA TRBJ1-2 TRBV6-1 CASSSYTANYGYTF TGTGCCAGCAGCTCATACACAGCTAACTATGGCTACACCTTC
few NA TRBJ2-5 TRBV6-1 CASSQRSGVMTQYF TGTGCCAGCAGTCAAAGATCCGGGGTGATGACCCAGTACTTC
many TRBD1 TRBJ2-7 TRBV2 CASTGRTGASYEQYF TGTGCCAGCACGGGTAGAACAGGGGCCTCCTACGAGCAGTACTTC
NA TRBD2 TRBJ2-1 TRBV12-5 CASGPPPGLAGEHEQFF TGTGCTAGTGGTCCCCCCCCGGGACTAGCGGGAGAACATGAGCAGTTCTTC
many NA TRBJ1-2 TRBV28 CASSPRTSSGGYTF TGTGCCAGCAGTCCCCGCACCTCTTCGGGTGGCTACACCTTC
NA NA TRBJ1-4 TRBV13 CASSWGGGNEKLFF TGTGCCAGCAGCTGGGGTGGGGGAAATGAAAAACTGTTTTTT
NA NA TRBJ2-1 TRBV27 CATNTGSSYNEQFF TGTGCCACCAACACAGGGAGCTCCTACAATGAGCAGTTCTTC
few NA TRBJ1-1 TRBV27 CASRGAGRNTEAFF TGTGCCAGCAGGGGGGCAGGGAGGAACACTGAAGCTTTCTTT
few TRBD2 TRBJ2-3 TRBV27 CASSPGGGADTQYF TGTGCCAGCAGTCCGGGGGGGGGCGCAGATACGCAGTATTTT
NA NA TRBJ2-1 TRBV19 CASSPASHSEQFF TGTGCCAGTAGCCCGGCGTCTCACAGTGAGCAGTTCTTC
NA TRBD1 TRBJ2-7 TRBV7-9 CASTGDRGSDEQYF TGTGCCAGCACCGGGGACAGGGGTTCTGACGAGCAGTACTTC
few NA TRBJ1-1 TRBV9 CASSATVGTEAFF TGTGCCAGCAGCGCCACTGTAGGAACTGAAGCTTTCTTT
many NA TRBJ2-3 TRBV5-5 CASSLAGVITDTQYF TGTGCCAGCAGCTTGGCGGGAGTTATCACAGATACGCAGTATTTT
NA NA TRBJ2-1 TRBV28 CASSPEAIGPYNEQFF TGTGCCAGCAGTCCTGAAGCCATAGGTCCCTACAATGAGCAGTTCTTC
few TRBD2 TRBJ2-1 TRBV6-1 CASSKTSGREYNEQFF TGTGCCAGCAGTAAGACTAGCGGGAGGGAGTACAATGAGCAGTTCTTC
NA NA TRBJ1-1 TRBV2 CASSELNTEAFF TGTGCCAGCAGTGAGTTGAACACTGAAGCTTTCTTT
many NA TRBJ2-3 TRBV7-9 CASRDDTQYF TGTGCCAGCAGGGACGATACGCAGTATTTT
many NA TRBJ1-1 TRBV14 CASSQVPGVDTEAFF TGTGCCAGCAGCCAAGTGCCAGGGGTGGACACTGAAGCTTTCTTT
NA NA TRBJ2-1 TRBV4-1 CASSVLSEQFF TGCGCCAGCAGCGTCCTGAGTGAGCAGTTCTTC
NA TRBD2 TRBJ2-1 TRBV7-3 CASSWTSGGLNEQFF TGTGCCAGCAGCTGGACTAGCGGGGGGTTGAATGAGCAGTTCTTC
few TRBD1 TRBJ2-2 TRBV9 CASSHPTGTGGSTGELFF TGTGCCAGCAGCCACCCAACCGGGACAGGGGGGTCGACCGGGGAGCTGTTTTTT
NA NA TRBJ2-2 TRBV4-3 CASSQVRGGELFF TGCGCCAGCAGCCAAGTGCGAGGCGGGGAGCTGTTTTTT
many TRBD2 TRBJ2-3 TRBV12-3/TRBV12-4 CASSSSSGSIPDTQYF TGTGCCAGCAGTTCCTCTAGCGGGAGCATCCCAGATACGCAGTATTTT
NA NA TRBJ2-1 TRBV7-9 CASSPGTRKPNEQFF TGTGCCAGCAGCCCCGGGACCCGCAAACCCAATGAGCAGTTCTTC
many TRBD1 TRBJ1-2 TRBV11-1 CASSQASGTGGMNYGYTF TGTGCCAGCAGCCAAGCCTCCGGGACAGGGGGCATGAACTATGGCTACACCTTC
many NA TRBJ1-1 TRBV24-1 CATREGLSTEAFF TGTGCCACCCGGGAGGGTTTGAGCACTGAAGCTTTCTTT
few NA TRBJ2-7 TRBV9 CASSPERFTYEQYF TGTGCCAGCAGCCCGGAGCGGTTCACCTACGAGCAGTACTTC
NA NA TRBJ1-3 TRBV7-3 CASSPSGGSAGNTIYF TGTGCCAGCAGCCCCTCCGGGGGCTCAGCTGGAAACACCATATATTTT
NA NA TRBJ1-1 TRBV4-1 CASSLRGIKPAFF TGCGCCAGCAGCCTACGGGGGATAAAACCAGCTTTCTTT
NA TRBD2 TRBJ2-1 TRBV4-3 CASSQDWLAADNEQFF TGCGCCAGCAGCCAAGATTGGCTAGCGGCTGACAATGAGCAGTTCTTC
few NA TRBJ1-2 TRBV27 CASRPPGGYYGYTF TGTGCCAGCAGACCGCCCGGGGGGTACTATGGCTACACCTTC
many NA TRBJ1-1 TRBV14 CASSQGSTEAFF TGTGCCAGCAGCCAAGGTAGCACTGAAGCTTTCTTT
many TRBD2 TRBJ2-1 TRBV7-2 CASSPPGLAGNNEQFF TGTGCCAGCAGCCCGCCGGGACTAGCGGGAAACAATGAGCAGTTCTTC